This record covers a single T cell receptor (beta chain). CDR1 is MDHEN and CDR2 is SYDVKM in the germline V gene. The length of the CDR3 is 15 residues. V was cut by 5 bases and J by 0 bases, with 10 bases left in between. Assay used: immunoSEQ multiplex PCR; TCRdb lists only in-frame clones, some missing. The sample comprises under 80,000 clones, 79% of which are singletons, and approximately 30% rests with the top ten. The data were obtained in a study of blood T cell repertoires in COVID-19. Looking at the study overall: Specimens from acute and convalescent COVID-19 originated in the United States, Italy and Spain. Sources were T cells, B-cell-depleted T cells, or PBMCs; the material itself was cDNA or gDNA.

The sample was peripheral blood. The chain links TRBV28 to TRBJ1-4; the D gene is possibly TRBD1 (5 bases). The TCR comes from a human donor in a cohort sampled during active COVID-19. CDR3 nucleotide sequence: TGTGCCAGCAGTCTAGGAGGGGCAACTAATGAAAAACTGTTTTTT. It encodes CASSLGGATNEKLFF.